A single sample gave rise to the 27 T cell receptor beta chains below, sequenced in a study of response to subunit inactivated influenza vaccine. MiXCR was run by TCRdb on the RT-PCR reads, yielding one entry per CDR3 protein. The data show hundreds of thousands of distinct CDR3 sequences, around 13% seen once. Here the sequenced sample was PBMCs from blood, taken roughly 15 days before vaccination. These receptor sequences come from a man between 45 and 60 years old who received an inactivated influenza vaccine.

This clonotype occurred a few times. The chain joins TRBV2 to TRBJ2-7, with unresolved D. Germline V gene sequence: CDR1 SNHLY, CDR2 FYNNEI. This CDR3 spans 16 amino acids. V was clipped by 7 bases and J by 3 bases, with 22 bases between them. The CDR3 region is CASKVSVGDTHYEQYF. CDR3 bases: TGTGCCAGCAAAGTCAGTGTAGGAGACACCCACTACGAGCAGTACTTC.

This clonotype was picked up many times. This chain uses TRBV5-8 with TRBJ2-3; TRBD2 agrees at 10 bases. CDR1 and CDR2 from the germline V gene are SGHTS and YDEGEE. This CDR3 is 15 amino acids long. Trimming at V came to 4 bases and at J to 2 bases, leaving 4 bases not matched to a gene. The DNA of the CDR3 is TGTGCCAGCAGCCTTGGACTAGCGGACACAGATACGCAGTATTTT. Translation gives CASSLGLADTDTQYF.

A few counts support this clonotype. The J gene is TRBJ2-1, the V gene TRBV5-4; D remains unclear. The CDR3 has 13 amino acids. Deletions cut 4 bases from V and 4 bases from J, with 9 bases between. Germline values: CDR1 SGHNT, CDR2 YYREEE (reference sequence). CDR3 sequence: CASSGATYNEQFF. The DNA of the CDR3 is TGTGCCAGCAGCGGTGCTACGTACAATGAGCAGTTCTTC.

This clonotype was seen ten or more times. One end of the junction varies from germline; a read error may be responsible. V and J are TRBV28 and TRBJ2-5; TRBD1 might be the D (6 bases). The CDR3 runs to 14 residues. Germline assignment: CDR1 MDHEN and CDR2 SYDVKM. Here the CDR3 reads CASSLSGAQETQYF. The CDR3 nucleotides read TGCGCCAGCAGCTTGTCAGGGGCACAAGAGACCCAGTACTTC.

The V gene is TRBV15, the J gene TRBJ1-4; D perhaps matches TRBD1 (5 bases). The germline CDR1 and CDR2 sequences are LNHNV and YYDKDF (reference sequence). V lost 1 base, J lost 0 bases, and 9 bases lay in between. CDR3 size: 16 residues. The CDR3, as DNA: TGTGCCACCAGCAGAGTTACAGGTGCAACTAATGAAAAACTGTTTTTT. Its protein is CATSRVTGATNEKLFF.

This clonotype was seen many times. This chain links TRBV25-1 with TRBJ2-1, with D perhaps TRBD2 (5 bases). V lost 3 bases, J lost 4 bases, and 10 bases lay in between. Germline CDR1 reads MGHDK; CDR2 reads SYGVNS. The CDR3 runs 14 residues. The CDR3 is CASSDAGRYNEQFF. CDR3 bases: TGTGCCAGCAGTGACGCGGGCCGGTACAATGAGCAGTTCTTC.

This clonotype was observed a handful of times. This chain joins TRBV5-6 and TRBJ2-5; D ambiguous. The germline V gene has CDR1 SGHDT and CDR2 YYEEEE. The ends were cut back, 3 bases at V and 3 bases at J, with 15 bases in the middle. This CDR3 is built from 15 residues. CDR3 sequence reads: CASSSRGFRKETQYF. In DNA form, the CDR3 reads TGTGCCAGCAGCTCTCGAGGATTTAGAAAAGAGACCCAGTACTTC. Supplemented by reference TRBV5-6 and TRBJ2-5, the full variable domain reads DAGVTQSPTHLIKTRGQQVTLRCSPKSGHDTVSWYQQALGQGPQFIFQYYEEEERQRGNFPDRFSGHQFPNYSSELNVNALLLGDSALYLCASSSRGFRKETQYFGPGTRLLVL.

This clonotype was seen a few times. The CDR3 sequence is CASSLGRSSGANVLTF. The DNA of the CDR3 is TGCGCCAGCAGCCTGGGAAGGAGCTCTGGGGCCAACGTCCTGACTTTC. The rearrangement joins TRBV4-3 to TRBJ2-6; D uncertain. The CDR3 contains 16 residues. V gave up 4 bases and J gave up 0 bases, with 10 bases separating them. CDR1 is LGHNA, CDR2 YSLEER, per germline.

This clonotype was seen a handful of times. The chain has TRBV7-8 and TRBJ2-2, with 13 bases lining up with TRBD2. From germline, CDR1 is SGHVS and CDR2 FQNEAQ. The CDR3 loop spans 18 amino acids. V dropped 4 bases and J dropped 1; count of bases not matched to a gene: 6. The CDR3 reads CASSSRTSGSGNTGELFF. CDR3 DNA sequence: TGTGCCAGCAGCTCCCGGACTAGCGGGAGTGGGAACACCGGGGAGCTGTTTTTT.

This chain connects TRBV25-1 to TRBJ2-3, with 15 bases that match TRBD2. From germline, CDR1 is MGHDK and CDR2 SYGVNS. The CDR3 has 15 amino acids. V was clipped by 3 bases and J by 8 bases; unmatched bases: 3. The CDR3 DNA sequence: TGTGCCAGCAGTGAGGGGACTAGCGGGAGGAGTACGCAGTATTTT. The encoded protein is CASSEGTSGRSTQYF.

The chain combines TRBV5-1 with TRBJ2-3; the D is unclear. V shed 0 bases and J shed 11 bases, with 7 bases lying between them. Germline CDR1 and CDR2: SGHRS and YFSETQ. There are 11 residues in the CDR3. The CDR3 here is CASSLEAQQYF. CDR3 DNA sequence: TGCGCCAGCAGCTTGGAGGCCCAGCAGTATTTT.

In this sample, this clonotype turned up many times. V usage is TRBV5-1 and J usage is TRBJ2-1; D call uncertain. Germline CDR1 reads SGHRS; CDR2 reads YFSETQ. Trimming shortened V by 0 bases and J by 5 bases, and 12 bases separated the two germline ends. The length of the CDR3 is 15 residues. The CDR3 nucleotides read TGCGCCAGCAGCTTGGGGCGGCTAGAGAACAATGAGCAGTTCTTC. Its translation is CASSLGRLENNEQFF.

This clonotype was detected a few times. The J gene is TRBJ2-5, the V gene TRBV3-1; tentative D call: TRBD2 (6 bases). In germline, CDR1 is LGHDT, CDR2 YNNKEL (reference sequence). This CDR3 contains 15 residues. V was clipped by 2 bases and J by 5 bases, with 15 bases between them. CDR3 in DNA: TGTGCCAGCAGCCAACTCCGGACTAAAAGGGAGACCCAGTACTTC. Translation: CASSQLRTKRETQYF.

This clonotype appeared many times. The chain combines TRBV29-1 with TRBJ2-1; TRBD2 matches at 8 bases. This CDR3 is 15 amino acids long. Germline CDR1 is SQVTM and CDR2 is ANQGSEA. Unmatched junction bases numbered 9, after V lost 4 bases and J lost 4 bases. CDR3 sequence (DNA): TGCAGCGTTGCTGGCATGAGCGGGGGATACAATGAGCAGTTCTTC. It codes for CSVAGMSGGYNEQFF.

This CDR3 reads CASRNLGETQYF. CDR3 DNA: TGTGCCAGCAGAAACCTAGGGGAGACCCAGTACTTC. The rearrangement links TRBV6-2 or TRBV6-3 to TRBJ2-5; D is unclear. V lost 6 bases, J lost 5 bases, and 10 bases lay in between. Germline V gene data show CDR1 as MNHEY and CDR2 as SVGEGT. The CDR3 is 12 residues long.

The V call is TRBV4-1, the J call TRBJ2-7; D is unclear. Germline V lookup: CDR1 MGHRA, CDR2 YSYEKL. The germline V and J ends were trimmed by 1 base and 4 bases, with 14 bases remaining between them. CDR3 size: 15 residues. CDR3 sequence (DNA): TGCGCCAGCAGCCAAGTTGCGCCATCTTCGTACGAGCAGTACTTC. This encodes CASSQVAPSSYEQYF.

This rearrangement joins TRBV5-5 to TRBJ1-1; a possible D gene is TRBD1 (6 bases). The CDR3 is made up of 14 amino acids. In germline, CDR1 is SGHKS, CDR2 YYEKEE (reference sequence). With 4 bases removed from V and 4 bases from J, the gap between germline ends came to 14 bases. The CDR3 DNA reads as TGTGCCAGCAGCGTCCCGGGACACTTCACTGAAGCTTTCTTT. Translating it yields CASSVPGHFTEAFF.

The chain recombines TRBV12-3 or TRBV12-4 with TRBJ2-5, with TRBD1 matching 7 bases. The CDR3 is 14 amino acids. Germline trimming cut 3 bases from V and 0 bases from J; bases unmatched to any gene: 1. CDR3 in DNA: TGTGCCAGCAGTTTTACAGGGGACCAAGAGACCCAGTACTTC. Protein: CASSFTGDQETQYF.

The rearrangement joins TRBV7-2 to TRBJ2-7, with 8 bases fitting TRBD1. The germline V gene has CDR1 SGHTA and CDR2 FQGNSA. The CDR3 is 16 residues long. V dropped 1 base and J dropped 4; count of bases not matched to a gene: 9. DNA for the CDR3: TGTGCCAGCAGCTTAGTGGGGGCAGGGGGCGGGTACGAGCAGTACTTC. It specifies CASSLVGAGGGYEQYF.

In this sample, this clonotype turned up a few times. The rearrangement joins TRBV18 to TRBJ2-7, with 8 bases aligning to TRBD1. The V gene end was trimmed by 4 bases and the J gene end by 6 bases; junction bases not matched to a gene: 8. The CDR3 length is 14 residues. Germline lookup yields CDR1 KGHSH and CDR2 LQKENI. The CDR3 loop reads CASSLGTGTPEQYF. The CDR3 DNA reads TGTGCCAGCTCACTCGGGACAGGTACGCCCGAGCAGTACTTC.

This clonotype occurred many times. The CDR3 sequence: CAISESSRYRAVKDTQYF. The DNA of the CDR3 is TGTGCCATCAGTGAAAGTTCCAGGTACAGGGCGGTGAAGGATACGCAGTATTTT. J is TRBJ2-3 and V is TRBV10-3; possible D gene TRBD1, 6 bases. This CDR3 region has 18 residues. Germline V CDR1 and CDR2: ENHRY, SYGVKD. V gave up 3 bases and J gave up 6 bases, with 25 bases separating them.

This clonotype was seen a few times. The genes are TRBV20-1 and TRBJ1-1, with TRBD1 matching 9 bases. This CDR3 has 13 residues. Trimming at V came to 6 bases and at J to 5 bases, leaving 7 bases not matched to a gene. Per germline, CDR1 DFQATT and CDR2 SNEGSKA (reference sequence). The CDR3 reads CSAGQGIGTEAFF. The DNA for the CDR3 is TGCAGTGCAGGACAGGGGATTGGGACTGAAGCTTTCTTT.

This clonotype showed up just a few times. The rearrangement links TRBV7-2 to TRBJ2-5, with 11 bases identical to TRBD2. The CDR3 spans 16 residues. Germline trimming cut 5 bases from V and 5 bases from J; bases unmatched to any gene: 10. Germline V gene lookup returns CDR1 SGHTA and CDR2 FQGNSA. CDR3 region: CASSAPSGGPAETQYF. CDR3 nucleotides: TGTGCCAGCAGCGCTCCTAGCGGGGGGCCCGCGGAGACCCAGTACTTC. Variable domain in full (rest from reference TRBV7-2 and TRBJ2-5): GAGVSQSPSNKVTEKGKDVELRCDPISGHTALYWYRQSLGQGLEFLIYFQGNSAPDKSGLPSDRFSAERTGGSVSTLTIQRTQQEDSAVYLCASSAPSGGPAETQYFGPGTRLLVL.

The J gene is TRBJ2-7, the V gene TRBV5-6; unclear D gene. The germline V and J ends were trimmed by 4 bases and 6 bases, with 17 bases remaining between them. CDR3 length: 14 residues. Germline CDR1 is SGHDT and CDR2 is YYEEEE. In nucleotides, the CDR3 is TGTGCCAGCAGCCCTATCGGAACACGGAGCGAGCAGTACTTC. Translating it yields CASSPIGTRSEQYF.

At least ten counts were recorded for this clonotype. This rearrangement joins TRBV28 to TRBJ2-1, with 7 positions matching TRBD1. Germline values: CDR1 MDHEN, CDR2 SYDVKM. The CDR3 spans 13 residues. J gave up 7 bases and V 2 bases, and 2 bases lay outside the gene matches. Here the CDR3 DNA reads TGTGCCAGCAGTTTAGACAGGGAAAATGAGCAGTTCTTC. Its translation is CASSLDRENEQFF.

V is TRBV28 and J is TRBJ1-1; 8 bases are shared with TRBD1. CDR1 is MDHEN, CDR2 SYDVKM, per germline. There are 15 residues in the CDR3. V lost 5 bases, J lost 2 bases, and 7 bases stayed unmatched. The CDR3 nucleotides are TGTGCCAGCAGTCCACTAGACAGGGGTAACACTGAAGCTTTCTTT. As protein: CASSPLDRGNTEAFF.

The chain couples TRBV28 to TRBJ2-5; the match to TRBD2 covers 15 bases. J was trimmed by 4 bases and V by 5 bases; bases with no gene match: 8. Germline-derived CDR1 and CDR2 are MDHEN and SYDVKM. The CDR3 runs to 17 residues. CDR3 protein: CASSPGTSGRFRETQYF. The CDR3 nucleotides are TGTGCCAGCAGTCCCGGGACTAGCGGGAGGTTCCGAGAGACCCAGTACTTC.